This is a list of T cell receptor beta chains from one sample in a study of cytotoxic CD8 clonotypes in ibrutinib-treated CLL. Clones were sequenced by immunoSEQ multiplex PCR, and TCRdb holds only the in-frame ones, with some missing. The data show roughly 220,000 clones, over 65% seen once. The sample was PBMCs, taken after 12 months of ibrutinib treatment. The source is a human donor with chronic lymphocytic leukemia. The conserved cysteine and the conserved F or W are not part of the CDR3 here. The listing skips clone size in some rows; elsewhere it reads once, few, many or a size class.

TRBJ1-1 | TRBV7-9 | few | ASSLLGQSGTEAF
TRBJ1-2 | TRBV5-1 | - | ASSPGIHEGYT
TRBJ2-3 | TRBV4-2 | - | ASSELAGGTDTQY
TRBJ1-1 | TRBV5-1 | - | ASSLRQANTEAF
TRBJ2-3 | TRBV18 | - | ASSQVGQDTQY
TRBJ2-7 | TRBV9 | - | ASSVYEQY
TRBJ2-7 | TRBV2 | - | ASSELSGGPYEQY
TRBJ2-1 | TRBV30 | - | AWSPPGLNYNEQF
TRBJ1-2 | TRBV6-5 | few | ASTGLGTGGYGYT
TRBJ1-1 | TRBV7-2 | - | ASSFGGARNTEAF
TRBJ1-1 | TRBV4-1 | - | ASSQVQGTSEAF
TRBJ1-3 | TRBV5-6 | - | ASSSGSGNTIY
TRBJ2-7 | TRBV5-1 | - | ASSYESSYEQY
TRBJ2-5 | TRBV9 | - | ASSVSGLIQETQY
TRBJ1-2 | TRBV4-3 | once | ASSLGTATRYGYT
TRBJ2-1 | TRBV6-5 | - | ASSYSGPYAYEQF
TRBJ2-2 | TRBV2 | - | ASSVVSPGGTGELF
TRBJ1-5 | TRBV30 | - | AWSHGARGQPQH
TRBJ2-5 | TRBV7-2 | - | ASSLGLAGGPQETQY
TRBJ1-1 | TRBV29-1 | few | SERQGGTEAF
TRBJ1-6 | TRBV6-5 | few | ASSYSANSPLH
TRBJ2-3 | TRBV29-1 | - | SVEPLAGHADTQY
TRBJ2-7 | TRBV7-3 | - | ASSLSGTSGNYEQY
TRBJ2-5 | TRBV5-1 | - | ASSLASGGLETQY
TRBJ2-3 | TRBV10-3 | many | AISGWGPTQY
TRBJ2-7 | TRBV7-7 | - | ASSPDRAGYEQY